This is a list of T cell receptor beta chains from one sample in a study of control samples from healthy donors and cancer patients. The protocol was immunoSEQ multiplex PCR, while the TCRdb copy is restricted to in-frame clones and leaves out a portion. The sample yields 400,000 to 450,000 clones, about nine tenths seen once. Material: PBMCs. Every receptor here comes from a man between 35 and 55 years old with head and neck cancer. The CDR3 runs from the conserved cysteine through the conserved F or W. The D gene is left open where the match is weak. Where a row states a size, it is once, few, many or the class of an expanded clone; other rows omit it.

>TRBJ2-1|NA|TRBV27|once
TGTGCCAGCAGTTTTCTCCCACGCTACAATGAGCAGTTCTTC
CASSFLPRYNEQFF
>TRBJ1-3|NA|TRBV6-2/TRBV6-3|NA
TGTGCCAGCAGTTACTCCTGGACGGTCGTCTCTGGAAACACCATATATTTT
CASSYSWTVVSGNTIYF
>TRBJ2-7|NA|TRBV3-1/TRBV3-2|once
TGTGCCAGCAGCCACAGCCACGAGCAGTACTTC
CASSHSHEQYF
>TRBJ1-3|TRBD1|TRBV9|once
TGTGCCAGCAGCACCCAGACAGGGTGGAACACCATATATTTT
CASSTQTGWNTIYF
>TRBJ1-6|NA|TRBV30|NA
TGTGCCTCCAGGGGTTCGGGTAATTCACCCCTCCACTTT
CASRGSGNSPLHF
>TRBJ1-6|NA|TRBV7-9|NA
TGTGCCAGCAGCCCCCCTAATTCACCCCTCCACTTT
CASSPPNSPLHF
>TRBJ1-2|TRBD1|TRBV4-1|NA
TGCGCCAGCAGCAGAACAACGGGACAGATATATGGCTACACCTTC
CASSRTTGQIYGYTF
>TRBJ2-4|NA|TRBV2|NA
TGTGCCAGCAGGGAACAGGGAGGCTACCTTGCCAAAAACATTCAGTACTTC
CASREQGGYLAKNIQYF
>TRBJ1-2|NA|TRBV4-1|NA
TGCGCCAGCAGCCAAGATCGCACCATTCAGGCGCCCTTCTATGGCTACACCTTC
CASSQDRTIQAPFYGYTF
>TRBJ1-1|NA|TRBV3-1/TRBV3-2|NA
TGTGCCAGCAGCCAAGGTACACAGGCTACTGAAGCTTTCTTT
CASSQGTQATEAFF
>TRBJ1-2|TRBD1|TRBV25-1|NA
TGTGCCAGCAGTGGGCACCTGGGACAGGTCGGTGGCTACACCTTC
CASSGHLGQVGGYTF
>TRBJ1-5|NA|TRBV7-2|NA
TGTGCCAGCAGCTTAGCAGGGGGATCTGGCCAGCCCCAGCATTTT
CASSLAGGSGQPQHF
>TRBJ1-1|TRBD1|TRBV11-2|NA
TGTGCCAGCAGCTCGTACAGGGGGAAAGCTTTCTTT
CASSSYRGKAFF
>TRBJ1-2|NA|TRBV13|NA
TGTGCCAGCAGCTTAGGTTCAAAGGCTAACTATGGCTACACCTTC
CASSLGSKANYGYTF
>TRBJ2-2|NA|TRBV6-5|NA
TGTGCCACCATTTCCGGGGCGACGAGGACCGGGGAGCTGTTTTTT
CATISGATRTGELFF
>TRBJ2-5|TRBD1|TRBV30|NA
TGTGCCTGGACAGGGGGCAGCGAGACCCAGTACTTC
CAWTGGSETQYF
>TRBJ1-6|NA|TRBV4-3|NA
TGCGCCAGCAATTCAGGCTATAATTCACCCCTCCACTTT
CASNSGYNSPLHF
>TRBJ2-1|NA|TRBV11-2|NA
TGTGCCAGCAGCTTAAGGGACATCAGGAACAATGAGCAGTTCTTC
CASSLRDIRNNEQFF
>TRBJ1-1|TRBD1|TRBV29-1|NA
TGTAGCGTTGCCAGGACAGGGGGCGACACTGAAGCTTTCTTT
CSVARTGGDTEAFF
>TRBJ1-2|NA|TRBV27|NA
TGTGCCAGCAGTCCAGGGACTCCAGGCGGCTATGGCTACACCTTC
CASSPGTPGGYGYTF
>TRBJ1-2|NA|TRBV12-3/TRBV12-4|NA
TGTGCCAGCGCCCAGTGGGACTATGGCTACACCTTC
CASAQWDYGYTF
>TRBJ1-2|NA|TRBV6-5|NA
TGTGCCAGCAGTTACGAACCGGGGAAGAAGGGTGGCTACACCTTC
CASSYEPGKKGGYTF
>TRBJ2-1|NA|TRBV19|NA
TGTGCCAGTAGTAGGTCCGGTTTATCGTTCTTC
CASSRSGLSFF
>TRBJ2-7|NA|TRBV27|NA
TGTGCCAGCAGTCCCCTAGCCGGTCCCTACGAGCAGTACTTC
CASSPLAGPYEQYF
>TRBJ1-1|NA|TRBV6-5|NA
TGTGCCAGCTCCCCTAGAAAGGGCATGAACACTGAAGCTTTCTTT
CASSPRKGMNTEAFF
>TRBJ1-1|NA|TRBV12-3/TRBV12-4|NA
TGTGCCAGCAGTTTGGGCGCTGAAGCTTTCTTT
CASSLGAEAFF
>TRBJ2-2|NA|TRBV7-9|few
TGTGCCAGCAGCTTTGATTCCGGGGAGCTGTTTTTT
CASSFDSGELFF
>TRBJ2-1|TRBD2|TRBV13|NA
TGTGCCAGCAGCTTCCGAGGACTAGCGGGGGGGTATGAGCAGTTCTTC
CASSFRGLAGGYEQFF
>TRBJ2-7|NA|TRBV10-3|NA
TGTGCCATCAGTGAGTCAGGAAGTACCATTCACCCCTACGAGCAGTACTTC
CAISESGSTIHPYEQYF
>TRBJ2-5|NA|TRBV9|NA
TGTGCCAGCAGCGTAGGGGCGGCCGCTCAAGAGACCCAGTACTTC
CASSVGAAAQETQYF
>TRBJ1-2|TRBD1|TRBV9|NA
TGTGCCAGCAGCCTACAGGGGGCGCCCAACTATGGCTACACCTTC
CASSLQGAPNYGYTF
>TRBJ1-5|NA|TRBV23-1|NA
TGCGCCAGCAGTCAACCATTATATCGGGGTTATAGCAATCAGCCCCAGCATTTT
CASSQPLYRGYSNQPQHF
>TRBJ1-6|TRBD1|TRBV5-5|NA
TGTGCCAGCAGCGACCCCGGGACAGGGGTCGGACATTATAATTCACCCCTCCACTTT
CASSDPGTGVGHYNSPLHF
>TRBJ2-7|TRBD1|TRBV9|NA
TGTGCCAGCAGCGACCGGGACAGATCCTACGAGCAGTACTTC
CASSDRDRSYEQYF
>TRBJ1-5|TRBD1|TRBV19|NA
TGTGCCAGTAGTATCGAGGGACAGGTTTTTCAGCCCCAGCATTTT
CASSIEGQVFQPQHF
>TRBJ1-2|TRBD1|TRBV6-5|NA
TGTGCCAGCACCTCACAGGGGGGCCAATATGGCTACACCTTC
CASTSQGGQYGYTF
>TRBJ1-2|NA|TRBV19|NA
TGTGCCAGTGTCTCAGGACAAACTAACTATGGCTACACCTTC
CASVSGQTNYGYTF
>TRBJ1-2|NA|TRBV5-1|NA
TGCGCCAGCAGCTTCGGAAGCGGTCGTGGGGGCTACACCTTC
CASSFGSGRGGYTF
>TRBJ1-2|NA|TRBV3-1/TRBV3-2|NA
TGTGCCAGCAGCCAAGATCGACAGGCCCTTAACTATGGCTACACCTTC
CASSQDRQALNYGYTF
>TRBJ2-2|NA|TRBV15|NA
TGTGCCACCAGCAGAGACAGGTCGAACACCGGGGAGCTGTTTTTT
CATSRDRSNTGELFF
>TRBJ1-1|NA|TRBV30|NA
TGTGCCTGGAGTGTAGGCGGTGGCACTGAAGCTTTCTTT
CAWSVGGGTEAFF
>TRBJ1-2|NA|TRBV9|NA
TGTGCCAGCAGCACCATGACTGGAGCTAACTATGGCTACACCTTC
CASSTMTGANYGYTF
>TRBJ1-5|NA|TRBV9|NA
TGTGCCAGCAGCGTAGGTGGGTCTGGCAATCAGCCCCAGCATTTT
CASSVGGSGNQPQHF
>TRBJ1-1|NA|TRBV5-6|NA
TGTGCCAGCAGCTTCCGCGGGGACGGGTACACTGAAGCTTTCTTT
CASSFRGDGYTEAFF
>TRBJ1-2|NA|TRBV12-3/TRBV12-4|NA
TGTGCCAGCAGTCCCCCCGGGGGCTATGGCTACACCTTC
CASSPPGGYGYTF
>TRBJ1-5|NA|TRBV30|NA
TGTGCCTGGAACAGAGGGCCCAATCAGCCCCAGCATTTT
CAWNRGPNQPQHF
>TRBJ2-2|NA|TRBV29-1|NA
TGCAGGTCTAGTTCCGGTACCGGGGAGCTGTTTTTT
CRSSSGTGELFF
>TRBJ1-1|NA|TRBV11-3|NA
TGTGCCAGCAGCCGCGGCGGGGGGGACGCTGAAGCTTTCTTT
CASSRGGGDAEAFF
>TRBJ2-2|NA|TRBV19|NA
TGTGCCAGTAGTTCTTGGACAGCGAACACCGGGGAGCTGTTTTTT
CASSSWTANTGELFF
>TRBJ1-2|TRBD1|TRBV2|NA
TGTGCCAGCCACCCGGGGGGGACAGGGACGGATACCAACTATGGCTACACCTTC
CASHPGGTGTDTNYGYTF
>TRBJ2-7|NA|TRBV2|NA
TGTGCCAGCAGTGAGGACGGCTTGGACGAGCAGTACTTC
CASSEDGLDEQYF
>TRBJ2-5|NA|TRBV4-3|NA
TGCGCCAGCAGCCGGGGCGTAGAAGGGGCGTCAGGTGAGACCCAGTACTTC
CASSRGVEGASGETQYF
>TRBJ1-6|NA|TRBV5-6|NA
TGTGCCAGCAGCTCGGACCTAGGAAATTCACCCCTCCACTTT
CASSSDLGNSPLHF
>TRBJ2-3|NA|TRBV9|NA
TGTGCCAGCAGCGACAGACAGATTACAGATACGCAGTATTTT
CASSDRQITDTQYF